This T cell receptor beta chain stems from a study of CD8 T cells in Susac syndrome. In germline, CDR1 is LNHDA, CDR2 SQIVND (reference sequence). The CDR3 loop spans 11 amino acids. The V end was cut by 6 bases, the J end by 5 bases, with 7 bases between. Sequencing of TCR beta, carried out with a high-throughput approach, was applied to CD8+ and CD4+ T cells from the blood. The CD8+ and CD4+ T cells were negatively isolated, with the TEMRA cells enriched by FACS. It was with random hexamers that about 0.45 to 1 ug RNA was reverse transcribed. The immunoSEQ assay covered 54 Vbeta and 13 Jbeta segments for CDR3. TCRdb called the immunoSEQ multiplex PCR reads again in MiXCR, with one record for every CDR3 protein. This sample yields about 190,000 distinct CDR3 sequences, of which approximately 93% are seen a single time; 0.1% belongs to the top ten.

What was sequenced was CD4+ T cells from PBMCs. The chain recombines TRBV19 with TRBJ1-2, with unresolved D. The TCR sequence derives from a human donor in good health. The CDR3 reads CASRDGYGYTF. The CDR3 coding sequence is TGTGCCAGTAGGGACGGGTATGGCTACACCTTC.